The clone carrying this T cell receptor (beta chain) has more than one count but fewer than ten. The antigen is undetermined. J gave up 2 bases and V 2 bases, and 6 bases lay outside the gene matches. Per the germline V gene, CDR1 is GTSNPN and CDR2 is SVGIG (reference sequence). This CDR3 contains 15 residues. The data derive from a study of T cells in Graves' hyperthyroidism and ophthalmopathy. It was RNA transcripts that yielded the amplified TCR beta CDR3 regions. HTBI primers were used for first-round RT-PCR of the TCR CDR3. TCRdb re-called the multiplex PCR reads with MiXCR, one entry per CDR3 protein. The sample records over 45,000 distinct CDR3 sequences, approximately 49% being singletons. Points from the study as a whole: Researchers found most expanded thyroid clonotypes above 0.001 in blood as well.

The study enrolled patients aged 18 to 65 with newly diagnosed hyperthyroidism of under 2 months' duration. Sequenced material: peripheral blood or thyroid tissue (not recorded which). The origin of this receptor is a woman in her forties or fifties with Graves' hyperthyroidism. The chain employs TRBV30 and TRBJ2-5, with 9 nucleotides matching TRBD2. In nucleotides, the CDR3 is TGTGCCTGGAGTCCATTTAGCGGGAGACAAGAGACCCAGTACTTC. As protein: CAWSPFSGRQETQYF.